The entry below gives a single T cell receptor beta chain sequence along with its context. Its antigen is not known. V lost 6 bases and J 4 bases, leaving 6 bases between the germline ends. This CDR3 spans 11 amino acids. The germline CDR1 and CDR2 sequences are MNHEY and SVGAGI. The sample is drawn from a study of graft-versus-host responses after intestinal transplantation. About the study: Transplantation in recipients was multivisceral, liver-intestinal, or isolated intestinal. Each patient got anti-thymocyte globulin induction, then tacrolimus and steroids for around 3 years.

Clones were read by immunoSEQ multiplex PCR, and TCRdb kept only the in-frame ones, dropping some. The data hold about 110,000 clones, with approximately 93% observed a single time. This sequence joins TRBV6-5 and TRBJ2-5; D is unresolved. Sequencing used unstimulated CD8+ T cells sorted from spleen or lymph node cells, obtained before transplant. The sequence was obtained from a human donor who was the organ donor for an intestinal transplant. The CDR3 here is CASRTGETQYF. DNA of the CDR3: TGTGCCAGCAGGACGGGAGAGACCCAGTACTTC.